This T cell receptor beta chain was observed in a study of blood T cells in healthy people across ages. CDR1 is PRHDT, CDR2 FYEKMQ, per germline (reference sequence). The CDR3 runs 13 residues. V shed 5 bases and J shed 6 bases, with 12 bases lying between them. The use of a sample-barcoded 5' primer and a J-beta primer mix characterized a second PCR of about 6 to 12 cycles. The template-switch adaptor was a 5' adaptor with 12 random nucleotides. It tagged each cDNA molecule. TCRdb recomputed calls from the 5' RACE reads with MiXCR, one row per CDR3 protein. This table has about 1.7 million distinct CDR3 sequences, roughly 27% appearing once. This clonotype was detected a few times.

The chain recombines TRBV13 with TRBJ2-3; TRBD2 might be the D (5 bases). Material for sequencing was blood. The TCR sequence derives from a woman aged 25 to 39 in good health. The CDR3 here is CASSAPRRDTQYF. The CDR3 coding sequence is TGTGCCAGCAGCGCACCCCGGAGGGATACGCAGTATTTT.